The clone carrying this T cell receptor (beta chain) has a handful of counts. Its antigen is not identified. J lost 6 bases, V lost 2 bases, and 7 bases had no gene match. CDR1 is MNHEY and CDR2 is SVGEGT in the germline V gene. The CDR3 spans 15 residues. This entry comes from a study of metastatic and nonmetastatic thyroid tumors. Turning to the study itself: Thyroid patients, malignant and benign, had repertoires compared across blood and tumor or nodule tissue. Study-level findings and limits: It was reported that TCR beta diversity was significantly higher in malignant thyroid tumors than benign nodules, in blood and tumor.

Authors' analysis steps: Using the CDR3 differences seen across clinicopathological groups, the authors built a distant-metastasis classifier for papillary thyroid cancer, which was meant to discriminate distant-metastatic patients. TCRdb re-clonotyped the PCR reads via MiXCR. For this entry, the V and J calls and clone size follow TCRdb and not the study's own pipeline. The sample consists of about 12,000 clones, approximately 30% of them appearing once. Thyroid surgery was performed in patients who had received no treatment beforehand. This sequence originates from a male donor with papillary thyroid cancer or a benign thyroid nodule (not recorded which). Some clones in this sample may be carry-over from other donors' samples. Material: tumor tissue. The gene calls are TRBV6-2 or TRBV6-3 and TRBJ2-7; 10 bases are a match to TRBD2. Here the CDR3 DNA reads TGTGCCAGCAGTTACCGAGCGGGGGGGCGTTTCGAGCAGTACTTC. Translating gives CASSYRAGGRFEQYF.